The 10 T cell receptor beta chains reported below all come from one sample, sequenced in a study of control samples from healthy donors and cancer patients. Sequenced by immunoSEQ multiplex PCR; TCRdb stores in-frame clones only, minus some. The table has 150,000 to 190,000 clones, over 90% seen once; the top ten hold around 2.2%. The specimen was blood. The receptors were gathered from a man aged 50-59 years in good health.

This chain connects TRBV11-2 to TRBJ1-1, with unresolved D. CDR3 size: 14 residues. Germline V lookup: CDR1 SGHAT, CDR2 FQNNGV. With 1 base removed from V and 6 bases from J, the gap between germline ends came to 12 bases. CDR3 nucleotides: TGTGCCAGCAGCTTAGTGGGGTCCCCTCCTGAAGCTTTCTTT. Amino acid sequence: CASSLVGSPPEAFF.

The chain carries TRBV28 and TRBJ1-2; 7 nucleotides match TRBD1. This CDR3 has 11 residues. CDR1 and CDR2 (germline): MDHEN, SYDVKM. Trimming removed 7 bases from V and 8 bases from J; junction bases left unmatched: 4. The CDR3 DNA is TGTGCCAGCAATTCAGGGGGAGGCTACACCTTC. This translates into CASNSGGGYTF.

This rearrangement joins TRBV5-4 to TRBJ2-5, with D possibly being TRBD2 (6 bases). V lost 5 bases to trimming and J lost 4 bases, with 18 bases between them. The CDR3 is 15 amino acids. Germline assignment: CDR1 SGHNT and CDR2 YYREEE (reference sequence). The CDR3 loop is CASSAGTVEAETQYF. CDR3 sequence (DNA): TGTGCCAGCAGTGCGGGGACTGTTGAGGCAGAGACCCAGTACTTC.

The V gene is TRBV19, the J gene TRBJ2-1, with 7 positions matching TRBD2. Germline CDR1 reads LNHDA; CDR2 reads SQIVND (reference sequence). Unmatched junction bases numbered 0, after V lost 10 bases and J lost 3 bases. CDR3 size: 11 residues. CDR3 amino acids: CATSGYNEQFF. CDR3 bases: TGTGCCACTAGCGGCTACAATGAGCAGTTCTTC. Complete variable domain (other parts from reference TRBV19 and TRBJ2-1): DGGITQSPKYLFRKEGQNVTLSCEQNLNHDAMYWYRQDPGQGLRLIYYSQIVNDFQKGDIAEGYSVSREKKESFPLTVTSAQKNPTAFYLCATSGYNEQFFGPGTRLTVL.

The chain has TRBV24-1 and TRBJ2-2; no clear D. The CDR3 totals 10 residues. Germline CDR1 reads KGHDR; CDR2 reads SFDVKD. V gave up 11 bases and J gave up 10 bases, with 10 bases separating them. The CDR3 is CAKSVEELFF. In nucleotides, the CDR3 is TGTGCCAAAAGCGTCGAGGAGCTGTTTTTT.

This chain uses TRBV9 with TRBJ2-3, with D perhaps TRBD1 (5 bases). With 0 bases removed from V and 5 bases from J, the gap between germline ends came to 10 bases. Germline values: CDR1 SGDLS, CDR2 YYNGEE. The CDR3 runs 14 residues. The CDR3 DNA reads as TGTGCCAGCAGCGTAGGGGCAGGGTTAGATACGCAGTATTTT. Translation: CASSVGAGLDTQYF.

V usage is TRBV28 and J usage is TRBJ1-5; 7 bases are a match to TRBD1. The CDR3 is made up of 16 amino acids. With V trimmed by 3 bases and J by 1 base, 6 bases remained unmatched. CDR1 and CDR2 (germline): MDHEN, SYDVKM. The CDR3 DNA follows: TGTGCCAGCAGTTTTGAGGGGGCGGGAAGCAATCAGCCCCAGCATTTT. It encodes CASSFEGAGSNQPQHF. The full variable domain, its missing parts supplied by reference TRBV28 and TRBJ1-5, is DVKVTQSSRYLVKRTGEKVFLECVQDMDHENMFWYRQDPGLGLRLIYFSYDVKMKEKGDIPEGYSVSREKKERFSLILESASTNQTSMYLCASSFEGAGSNQPQHFGDGTRLSIL.

The V and J genes are TRBV7-3 and TRBJ2-7; 7 nucleotides agree with TRBD1. The CDR3 loop spans 12 amino acids. Per germline, CDR1 SGHTA and CDR2 FQGTGA. The V gene end was trimmed by 5 bases and the J gene end by 7 bases; junction bases not matched to a gene: 5. The CDR3 DNA is TGTGCCAGCAGCACAGGGGACGGAGAGCAGTACTTC. It codes for CASSTGDGEQYF. The whole variable domain, filled in from reference TRBV7-3 and TRBJ2-7, reads GAGVSQTPSNKVTEKGKYVELRCDPISGHTALYWYRQSLGQGPEFLIYFQGTGAADDSGLPNDRFFAVRPEGSVSTLKIQRTERGDSAVYLCASSTGDGEQYFGPGTRLTVT.

This clone appeared once. The gene calls are TRBV5-6 and TRBJ1-6; D not certain. CDR1 is SGHDT and CDR2 is YYEEEE in the germline V gene. This CDR3 is 14 amino acids long. The V end lost 0 bases, the J end lost 8 bases, and 9 bases lay between the germline ends. CDR3: CASSLGGLDSPLHF. In DNA, the CDR3 is TGTGCCAGCAGCTTGGGGGGTCTGGATTCACCCCTCCACTTT.

The chain is built from TRBV30 and TRBJ1-1; D is ambiguous. CDR3 length: 13 amino acids. Germline CDR1 is GTSNPN and CDR2 is SVGIG (reference sequence). Trimming took 1 base from V and 10 from J, leaving 16 bases between them. This CDR3 reads CAWSAPPGGGAFF. For the CDR3, the DNA is TGTGCCTGGAGTGCCCCTCCCGGTGGTGGAGCTTTCTTT.